These T cell receptor beta chains were read from a single sample in a study of T cells after yellow fever vaccination. Each CDR3 protein gets one entry after TCRdb re-called the 5' RACE reads with MiXCR. The table has fewer than 450,000 distinct CDR3 sequences, approximately 8% seen once; the top ten hold 15% to 20%. The sequencing used PBMCs, collected about 41 days after the first yellow fever vaccination. These receptors all come from a man aged 18 to 29 who received the YFV17D yellow fever vaccine. CDR3s include the opening cysteine and the closing phenylalanine or tryptophan. D genes are given only for firm matches. For some rows the clone size is stated as once, few or many, or as a class when expanded; others skip it.

CDR3nt,CDR3aa,j_gene,d_gene,v_gene,abundance
TGTGCCAGCAGTTACTACGGGGGGGAGTCGTACGAGCAGTACTTC,CASSYYGGESYEQYF,TRBJ2-7,TRBD2,TRBV6-5,few
TGCAGTGCTAGAAGGAACAGAGATCTTGAAAAACTGTTTTTT,CSARRNRDLEKLFF,TRBJ1-4,.,TRBV20-1,.
TGTGCCAGCAGCATCCATTGGAGTAGCTCCTACGAGCAGTACTTC,CASSIHWSSSYEQYF,TRBJ2-7,.,TRBV7-2,.
TGTGCCAGCAGTCCCTTAGCGGGGGGGCCGTCAGAGACCCAGTACTTC,CASSPLAGGPSETQYF,TRBJ2-5,TRBD2,TRBV12-3/TRBV12-4,.
TGTGCCAGCAGCGTAGGTCCGGTTAACACTGAAGCTTTCTTT,CASSVGPVNTEAFF,TRBJ1-1,.,TRBV9,.
TGTGCCAGCAGCTTGGACGGGACAGAAATTATGAACACTGAAGCTTTCTTT,CASSLDGTEIMNTEAFF,TRBJ1-1,TRBD1,TRBV5-5,.
TGTGCCAGCATCGACGACGGGGGCATGGACACTGAAGCTTTCTTT,CASIDDGGMDTEAFF,TRBJ1-1,.,TRBV6-2/TRBV6-3,.
TGCGCCAGCAGCTTAACCGGTAAGGGGTCCACTGAAGCTTTCTTT,CASSLTGKGSTEAFF,TRBJ1-1,.,TRBV5-1,.
TGTGCCAGCAGTTGGGACAGGGGGGACGAGACCCAGTACTTC,CASSWDRGDETQYF,TRBJ2-5,TRBD1,TRBV27,few
TGTGCCAGCAGCCCCGTGCGGGGGCTGAACACAGATACGCAGTATTTT,CASSPVRGLNTDTQYF,TRBJ2-3,.,TRBV5-6,.
TGTGCCAGCAGCGCCCAGGGGTGGGATTCACCCCTCCACTTT,CASSAQGWDSPLHF,TRBJ1-6,.,TRBV9,.
TGTGCCTGGAGCATGGGGGGTTCTCAGCCCCAGCATTTT,CAWSMGGSQPQHF,TRBJ1-5,.,TRBV30,.
TGCGCCAGCAGCTTGTTAATGGGGGGGACTCGAGGCTACACCTTC,CASSLLMGGTRGYTF,TRBJ1-2,.,TRBV5-1,.
TGCGCCAGCAGCTCGACCTTAGCGGGGGCCACCGGGGAGCTGTTTTTT,CASSSTLAGATGELFF,TRBJ2-2,TRBD2,TRBV5-1,.
TGTGCCATCAGTGGCCAACAGGGTAGCTCTGGAAACACCATATATTTT,CAISGQQGSSGNTIYF,TRBJ1-3,.,TRBV10-3,many
TGTGCCAGCAGCGTACTCAATGGGGACTATGGCTACACCTTC,CASSVLNGDYGYTF,TRBJ1-2,.,TRBV9,few
TGCGCCAGCAGCTTGGATGCGGGCTGGGTAAATGAGCAGTTCTTC,CASSLDAGWVNEQFF,TRBJ2-1,.,TRBV5-1,few
TGTGCCAGCTCAAAACCGACAGTTTCGCGAAACACCATATATTTT,CASSKPTVSRNTIYF,TRBJ1-3,.,TRBV18,.
TGTGCCACCAGCAGGTCGGTCTCGGTGGTGTCCGGGGAGCTGTTTTTT,CATSRSVSVVSGELFF,TRBJ2-2,.,TRBV15,.
TGTGCCAGCAGCCTGAGTACCACAGATACGCAGTATTTT,CASSLSTTDTQYF,TRBJ2-3,.,TRBV5-6,many
TGCGCCAGCAGCCTACCCGGCCCCGCCAGGGGGATCGTTCGGAATGAGCAGTTCTTC,CASSLPGPARGIVRNEQFF,TRBJ2-1,TRBD1,TRBV5-1,.
TGTGCCAGCAGCTTCCCGACTAGCGGGGCCTCCTACAATGAGCAGTTCTTC,CASSFPTSGASYNEQFF,TRBJ2-1,TRBD2,TRBV11-2,.
TGTGCCAGCAGCTTTCTTGACAGCCCGGGCGAGACCCAGTACTTC,CASSFLDSPGETQYF,TRBJ2-5,.,TRBV7-8,few
TGCAGTGCCGGGGCAGGGAGCGACACTGAAGCTTTCTTT,CSAGAGSDTEAFF,TRBJ1-1,.,TRBV20-1,.